Listed below are T cell receptor beta chains from one sample, sequenced in a study of regulatory T cells in long-lasting Graves disease. TCRdb reprocessed the multiplex PCR reads via MiXCR and lists one record per CDR3 protein. Of 450,000 to 500,000 distinct CDR3 sequences detected, around 16% appear once; the ten largest clones hold more than 9%. The same sample was also studied in work on T cells in Graves' hyperthyroidism and ophthalmopathy.

The specimen was peripheral blood mononuclear cells (PBMCs), collected at new diagnosis, from a patient treated with antithyroid drugs. The receptor set was obtained from a man aged 35 to 55 with Graves disease. Both conserved end residues are part of each CDR3. D genes are given only for firm matches. A row's size may be missing; if present it is once, few, many or a size class.

few	.	TRBV28	TRBJ1-4	TGTGCCAGCAGCCCAAGAACGGACTTTGGAAAACTGTTTTTT	CASSPRTDFGKLFF
few	TRBD1	TRBV5-1	TRBJ2-7	TGCGCCAGCAGCGCGGGGACGGGACAGGGCCTGACCTACGAGCAGTACTTC	CASSAGTGQGLTYEQYF
.	.	TRBV30	TRBJ1-5	TGTGCCTGGAGTGTAGGGGGACTCGATCAGCCCCAGCATTTT	CAWSVGGLDQPQHF
many	TRBD1	TRBV7-9	TRBJ2-7	TGTGCCAGCAGCCGTCGGGACAGAAACTACGAGCAGTACTTC	CASSRRDRNYEQYF
many	TRBD1	TRBV7-9	TRBJ2-5	TGTGCCAGCAGCTACAGGGGGTTCGAGACCCAGTACTTC	CASSYRGFETQYF
many	.	TRBV5-4	TRBJ2-5	TGTGCCAGCAGCAAGGCCACGGTACAAGAGACCCAGTACTTC	CASSKATVQETQYF
.	TRBD1	TRBV11-2	TRBJ1-2	TGTGCCAGCAGCCTAGGACAGGGGGCAACTTATGGCTACACCTTC	CASSLGQGATYGYTF
few	.	TRBV5-1	TRBJ2-3	TGCGCCAGCAGCTCCAGGCCTAGCACAGATACGCAGTATTTT	CASSSRPSTDTQYF
few	TRBD2	TRBV19	TRBJ2-7	TGTGCCAGTAGTATACTTCTAGCGGGACCCTACGAGCAGTACTTC	CASSILLAGPYEQYF
many	.	TRBV3-1	TRBJ1-6	TGTGCCAGCAGCCAAGGGAATTCACCCCTCCACTTT	CASSQGNSPLHF
few	TRBD2	TRBV27	TRBJ2-7	TGTGCCAGCAGTGCCCAGACTAGCGGGACGTCCTACGAGCAGTACTTC	CASSAQTSGTSYEQYF
.	TRBD2	TRBV6-2/TRBV6-3	TRBJ2-1	TGTGCCAGCAGTGCCTGGACTAGCGGGGGGGACAATGAGCAGTTCTTC	CASSAWTSGGDNEQFF
few	TRBD1	TRBV12-3/TRBV12-4	TRBJ2-7	TGTGCCAGCAGTCCATCCCGGACAGGGGGGTCCTACGAGCAGTACTTC	CASSPSRTGGSYEQYF
once	TRBD1	TRBV15	TRBJ1-5	TGTGCCACCAGCAGAGAACAGGGGGCCCAGCCCCAGCATTTT	CATSREQGAQPQHF
many	.	TRBV6-1	TRBJ1-4	TGTGCCAGCAGGCGGGACGGGAGGCTCGATGAAAAACTGTTTTTT	CASRRDGRLDEKLFF
.	.	TRBV6-5	TRBJ2-2	TGTGCCAGCAGTTACGACTCCCTGGGTGACACCGGGGAGCTGTTTTTT	CASSYDSLGDTGELFF
few	.	TRBV6-2/TRBV6-3	TRBJ1-2	TGTGCCAGCAGTTCAGCGGGCTATGGCTACACCTTC	CASSSAGYGYTF
few	.	TRBV7-9	TRBJ1-1	TGTGCCAGCAGCCCTTTGGACCCTGAAGCTTTCTTT	CASSPLDPEAFF
many	TRBD1	TRBV30	TRBJ2-7	TGTGCCTGGAGTGACGGACAGGGCGGAAACGAGCAGTACTTC	CAWSDGQGGNEQYF
many	.	TRBV30	TRBJ2-5	TGTGCCTGGAGTGTCGACCAAGAGACCCAGTACTTC	CAWSVDQETQYF